This TCR beta chain was identified during a study of blood T cell repertoires in COVID-19. CDR3 length equals 13 residues. The germline V gene has CDR1 KGHSH and CDR2 LQKENI. V shed 5 bases and J 5 bases; nucleotides not matched to a gene: 2. Generated by immunoSEQ multiplex PCR, the TCRdb table keeps only in-frame clones and is missing some. The sample has more than 300,000 clones, roughly 90% seen once. Participant reports of clinical history set cohort assignment. This receptor was obtained from a woman aged 30 to 39 who had recovered from COVID-19. J is TRBJ1-5 and V is TRBV18, with 8 bases identical to TRBD1. Source material: PBMCs or T cells enriched from blood (not recorded which). The CDR3 nucleotides read TGTGCCAGCTCAACACAGGGGGATCAGCCCCAGCATTTT. Protein sequence: CASSTQGDQPQHF.